A selection of T cell receptor beta chains follows, all from one sample in a study of blood T cell repertoires in COVID-19. Repertoires were generated with immunoSEQ multiplex PCR, while TCRdb's copy carries only in-frame clones and drops some. This sample has 30,000 to 35,000 clones, with around 85% found just once. Sequenced material: peripheral blood. The receptor set was obtained from a human donor with acute or convalescent COVID-19. The donor label of this sample is uncertain. CDR3s include the opening cysteine and the closing phenylalanine or tryptophan. The order of the fields is J gene, V gene, CDR3 protein.

>TRBJ1-1|TRBV7-2
CASSPTSEKTGAFF
>TRBJ1-2|TRBV10-2
CASSEVKRGSGYGYTF
>TRBJ1-2|TRBV6-5
CASRSSSALDYGYTF
>TRBJ1-2|TRBV30
CAWSVRGNYGYTF
>TRBJ1-1|TRBV27
CASSSGANTEAFF
>TRBJ2-1|TRBV30
CAWSSGSSYNEQFF
>TRBJ2-3|TRBV11-2
CASSLGWTSGSDTQYF
>TRBJ1-2|TRBV9
CASSVGTDTYFNYGYTF
>TRBJ2-7|TRBV5-1
CASSTGTGLGGLYEQYF
>TRBJ1-2|TRBV18
CASSPTGGDYGYTF
>TRBJ2-1|TRBV6-2/TRBV6-3
CASSSANWYNEQFF
>TRBJ2-7|TRBV12-5
CASGSNYIAGGYEQYF